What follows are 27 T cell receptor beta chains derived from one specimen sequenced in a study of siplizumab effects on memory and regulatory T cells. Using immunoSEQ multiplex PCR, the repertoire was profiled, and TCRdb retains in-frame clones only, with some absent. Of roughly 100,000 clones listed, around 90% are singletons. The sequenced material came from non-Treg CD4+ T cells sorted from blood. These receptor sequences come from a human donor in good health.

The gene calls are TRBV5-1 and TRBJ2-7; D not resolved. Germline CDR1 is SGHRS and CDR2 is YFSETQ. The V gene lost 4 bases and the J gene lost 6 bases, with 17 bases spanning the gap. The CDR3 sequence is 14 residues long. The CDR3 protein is CASSPVNKGSEQYF. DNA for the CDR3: TGCGCCAGCAGCCCCGTAAACAAGGGCTCCGAGCAGTACTTC.

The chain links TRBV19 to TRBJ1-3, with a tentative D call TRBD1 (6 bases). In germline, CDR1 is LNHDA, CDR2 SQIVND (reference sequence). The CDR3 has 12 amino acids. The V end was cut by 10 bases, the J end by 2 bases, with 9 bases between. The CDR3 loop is CATGVAGNTIYF. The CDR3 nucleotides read TGTGCCACAGGGGTAGCTGGAAACACCATATATTTT.

The chain's CDR3 is CASSQVANYGYTF. The DNA for the CDR3 is TGTGCCAGCTCACAGGTCGCCAACTATGGCTACACCTTC. V usage is TRBV18 and J usage is TRBJ1-2, with D uncertain. V was cut by 4 bases and J by 2 bases, with 8 bases left in between. The CDR3 totals 13 residues. Germline V CDR1 and CDR2: KGHSH, LQKENI.

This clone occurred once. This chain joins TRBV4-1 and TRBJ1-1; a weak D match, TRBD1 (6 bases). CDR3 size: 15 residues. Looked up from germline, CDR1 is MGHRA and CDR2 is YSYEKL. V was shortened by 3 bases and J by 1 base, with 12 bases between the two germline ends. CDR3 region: CASSQGGTPNTEAFF. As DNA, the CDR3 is TGCGCCAGCAGCCAGGGTGGGACACCGAACACTGAAGCTTTCTTT.

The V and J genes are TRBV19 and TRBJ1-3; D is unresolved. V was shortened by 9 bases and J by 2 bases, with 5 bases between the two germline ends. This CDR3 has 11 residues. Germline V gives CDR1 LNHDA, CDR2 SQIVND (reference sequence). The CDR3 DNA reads TGTGCCAGCGGAACTGGAAACACCATATATTTT. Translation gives CASGTGNTIYF. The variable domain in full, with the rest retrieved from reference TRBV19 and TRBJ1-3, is DGGITQSPKYLFRKEGQNVTLSCEQNLNHDAMYWYRQDPGQGLRLIYYSQIVNDFQKGDIAEGYSVSREKKESFPLTVTSAQKNPTAFYLCASGTGNTIYFGEGSWLTVV.

In DNA form, the CDR3 reads TGTGCCAGCAGCCTCTCAGGGGGCCTTTACACCGGGGAGCTGTTTTTT. Translation: CASSLSGGLYTGELFF. The chain has TRBV5-6 and TRBJ2-2; TRBD1 agrees at 8 bases. Germline V gene data show CDR1 as SGHDT and CDR2 as YYEEEE. Trimming removed 4 bases from V and 3 bases from J; junction bases left unmatched: 8. The CDR3 loop spans 16 amino acids.

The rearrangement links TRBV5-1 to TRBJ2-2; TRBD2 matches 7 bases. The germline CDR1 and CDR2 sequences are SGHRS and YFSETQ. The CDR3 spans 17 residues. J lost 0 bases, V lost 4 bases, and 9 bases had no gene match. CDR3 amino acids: CASSPPGAGANTGELFF. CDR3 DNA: TGCGCCAGCAGCCCCCCCGGTGCGGGAGCGAACACCGGGGAGCTGTTTTTT.

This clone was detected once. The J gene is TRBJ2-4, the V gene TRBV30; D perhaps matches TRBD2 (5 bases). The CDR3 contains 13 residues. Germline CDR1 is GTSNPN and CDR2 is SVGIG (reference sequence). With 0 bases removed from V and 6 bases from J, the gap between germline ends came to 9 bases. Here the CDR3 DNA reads TGTGCCTGGAGTGTACATCGGGGAAACATTCAGTACTTC. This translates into CAWSVHRGNIQYF.

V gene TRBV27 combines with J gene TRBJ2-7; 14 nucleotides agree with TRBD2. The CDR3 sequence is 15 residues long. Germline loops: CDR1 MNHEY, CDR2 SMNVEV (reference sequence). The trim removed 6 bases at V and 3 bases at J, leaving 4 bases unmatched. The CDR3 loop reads CASSKGLAGVYEQYF. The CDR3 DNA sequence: TGTGCCAGCAGCAAGGGACTAGCGGGGGTCTACGAGCAGTACTTC.

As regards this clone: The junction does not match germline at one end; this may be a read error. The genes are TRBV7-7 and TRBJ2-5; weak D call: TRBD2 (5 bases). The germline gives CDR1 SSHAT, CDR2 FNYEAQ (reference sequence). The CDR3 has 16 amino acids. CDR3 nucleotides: TGTGCTAGCAGTCCCCTAGCCCCGCCGACCCAAGAGACCCAGTACTTC. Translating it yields CASSPLAPPTQETQYF.

The CDR3 region has the DNA TGTGCCAGCAGCTTGGGTAGCGGGACCTCCGATACGCAGTATTTT. It is translated as CASSLGSGTSDTQYF. The chain employs TRBV11-3 and TRBJ2-3; 8 bases map to TRBD2. The V gene end was trimmed by 3 bases and the J gene end by 6 bases; junction bases not matched to a gene: 8. The length of the CDR3 is 15 residues. CDR1 SGHNT and CDR2 YENEEA come from the germline V gene.

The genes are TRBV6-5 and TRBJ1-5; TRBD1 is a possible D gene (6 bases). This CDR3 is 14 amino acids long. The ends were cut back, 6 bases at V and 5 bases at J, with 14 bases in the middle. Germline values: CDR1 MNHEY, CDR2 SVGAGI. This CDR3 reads CASSRDRLHQPQHF. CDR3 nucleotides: TGTGCCAGCAGCCGCGACAGGCTCCATCAGCCCCAGCATTTT.

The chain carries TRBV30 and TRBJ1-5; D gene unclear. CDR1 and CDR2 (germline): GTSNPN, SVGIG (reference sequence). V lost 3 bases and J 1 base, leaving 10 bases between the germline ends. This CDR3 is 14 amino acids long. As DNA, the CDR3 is TGTGCCTGGAGCCGAGACACGAGCAATCAGCCCCAGCATTTT. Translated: CAWSRDTSNQPQHF.

CDR3 in amino acids: CASRMDVLQETQYF. The CDR3 DNA reads TGTGCCAGCAGGATGGACGTGCTTCAAGAGACCCAGTACTTC. J is TRBJ2-5 and V is TRBV6-1, with unresolved D. CDR3 length equals 14 residues. Per germline, CDR1 MNHNS and CDR2 SASEGT. Trimming cost V 6 bases and J 2 bases, with 13 bases left between them.

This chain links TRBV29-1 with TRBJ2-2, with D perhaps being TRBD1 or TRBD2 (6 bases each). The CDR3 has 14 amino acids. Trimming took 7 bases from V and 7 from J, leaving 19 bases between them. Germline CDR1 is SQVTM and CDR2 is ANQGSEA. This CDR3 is CSASHRARGGELFF. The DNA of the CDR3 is TGCAGCGCCAGCCACAGGGCGCGGGGCGGGGAGCTGTTTTTT.

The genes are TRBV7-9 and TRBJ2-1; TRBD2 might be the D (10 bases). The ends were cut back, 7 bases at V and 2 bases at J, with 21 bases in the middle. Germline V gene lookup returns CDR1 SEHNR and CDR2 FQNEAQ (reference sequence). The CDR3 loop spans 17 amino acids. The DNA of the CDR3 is TGTGCCAGCAAGGGACAGGGCCTAGCGGGAGCCTACAATGAGCAGTTCTTC. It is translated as CASKGQGLAGAYNEQFF.

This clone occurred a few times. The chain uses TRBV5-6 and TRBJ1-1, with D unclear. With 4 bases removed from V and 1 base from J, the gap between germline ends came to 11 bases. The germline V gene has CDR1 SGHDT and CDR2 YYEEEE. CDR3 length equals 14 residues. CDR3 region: CASSGDGPNTEAFF. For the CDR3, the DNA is TGTGCCAGCAGCGGTGACGGACCGAACACTGAAGCTTTCTTT.

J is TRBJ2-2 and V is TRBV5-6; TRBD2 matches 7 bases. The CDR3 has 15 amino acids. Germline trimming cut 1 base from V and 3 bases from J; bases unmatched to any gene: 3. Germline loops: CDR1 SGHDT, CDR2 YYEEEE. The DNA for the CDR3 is TGTGCCAGCAGCTTGTTAACTAGCGACACCGGGGAGCTGTTTTTT. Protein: CASSLLTSDTGELFF.

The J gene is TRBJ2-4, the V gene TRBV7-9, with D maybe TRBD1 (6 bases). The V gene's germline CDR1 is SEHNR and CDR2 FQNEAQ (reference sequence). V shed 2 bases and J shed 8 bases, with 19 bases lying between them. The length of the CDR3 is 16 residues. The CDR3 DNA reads TGTGCCAGCAGCTTAACTTCTGGGGGCGGCCTCGACATTCAGTACTTC. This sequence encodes CASSLTSGGGLDIQYF.

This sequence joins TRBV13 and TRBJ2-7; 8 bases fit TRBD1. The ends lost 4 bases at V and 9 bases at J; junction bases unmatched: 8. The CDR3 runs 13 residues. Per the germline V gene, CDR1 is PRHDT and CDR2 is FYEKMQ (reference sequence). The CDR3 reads CASSSIGQGRQYF. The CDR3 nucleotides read TGTGCCAGCAGCTCGATAGGACAGGGTCGGCAGTACTTC.

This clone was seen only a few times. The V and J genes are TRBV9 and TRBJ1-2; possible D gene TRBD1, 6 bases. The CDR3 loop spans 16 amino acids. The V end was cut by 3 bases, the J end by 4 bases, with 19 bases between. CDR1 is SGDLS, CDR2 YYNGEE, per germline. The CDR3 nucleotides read TGTGCCAGCAGCGACGGGACACTCCTTGGCGGCTATGGCTACACCTTC. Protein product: CASSDGTLLGGYGYTF.

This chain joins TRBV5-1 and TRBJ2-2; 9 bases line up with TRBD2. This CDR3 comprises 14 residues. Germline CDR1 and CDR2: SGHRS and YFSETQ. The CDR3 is CGTREGPNYGELFF. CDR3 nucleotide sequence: TGCGGGACGCGGGAGGGCCCCAACTACGGGGAGCTGTTTTTT.

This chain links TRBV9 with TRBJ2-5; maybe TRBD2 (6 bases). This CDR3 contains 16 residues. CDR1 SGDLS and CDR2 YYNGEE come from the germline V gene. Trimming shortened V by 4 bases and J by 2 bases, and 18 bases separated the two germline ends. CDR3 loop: CASSPAGLALQETQYF. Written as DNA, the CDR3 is TGTGCCAGCAGCCCGGCGGGCCTAGCGTTACAAGAGACCCAGTACTTC.

The CDR3 DNA is TGCGCCAGCAGCCAACATATCCCGGGACAAACGAACACCGGGGAGCTGTTTTTT. Its translation is CASSQHIPGQTNTGELFF. The V gene is TRBV4-3, the J gene TRBJ2-2, with TRBD1 as a possible D gene (6 bases). This CDR3 has 18 residues. The V gene's germline CDR1 is LGHNA and CDR2 YSLEER. V dropped 2 bases and J dropped 0 bases, with 16 bases sitting between them.

CDR3 sequence reads: CASSFEGSGRASAGELFF. DNA for the CDR3: TGTGCCAGCAGCTTCGAGGGGAGCGGGAGGGCTTCTGCCGGGGAGCTGTTTTTT. V gene TRBV11-3 combines with J gene TRBJ2-2; 10 bases align to TRBD2. The CDR3 length is 18 residues. CDR1 is SGHNT and CDR2 is YENEEA in the germline V gene. The J segment lost 6 bases and the V segment lost 3 bases, leaving 13 bases of the junction unmatched.

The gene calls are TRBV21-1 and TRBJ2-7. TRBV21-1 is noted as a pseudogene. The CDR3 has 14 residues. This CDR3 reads CASSIGRFGYEQYF. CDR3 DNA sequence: TGTGCCAGCAGCATTGGACGGTTTGGCTACGAGCAGTACTTC.

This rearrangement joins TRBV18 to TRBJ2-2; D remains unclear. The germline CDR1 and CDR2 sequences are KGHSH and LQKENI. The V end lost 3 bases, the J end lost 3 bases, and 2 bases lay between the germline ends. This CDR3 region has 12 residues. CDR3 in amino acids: CASSPDTGELFF. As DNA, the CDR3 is TGTGCCAGCTCACCTGACACCGGGGAGCTGTTTTTT.